What follows are 18 T cell receptor beta chains derived from one specimen sequenced in a study of shared clonotypes between healthy human individuals. Data came from immunoSEQ multiplex PCR; TCRdb stores just in-frame clones and leaves some out. The table has a few million clones, just over 90% seen once; the top ten hold 0.35% to 0.5%. The specimen sequenced was naive CD4+ T cells from PBMCs. The subset here: CD45RA+ positively selected. These receptors were obtained from a man aged 18 to 30 in good health. Some clones in this sample may be carry-over from other donors' samples.

The CDR3 bases are TGCGCCAGCAGCACACCCCCGGGGACAACCCTATTCAACGAGCAGTACTTC. Its translation is CASSTPPGTTLFNEQYF. This sequence joins TRBV5-1 and TRBJ2-7; D might be TRBD1 (6 bases). Trimming took 4 bases from V and 5 from J, leaving 25 bases between them. This CDR3 spans 17 amino acids. CDR1 SGHRS and CDR2 YFSETQ come from the germline V gene.

This sequence joins TRBV11-2 and TRBJ2-1; tentatively, D is TRBD1 or TRBD2 (5 bases each). This CDR3 has 16 amino acids. Between the trimmed V and J ends, which lost 5 bases and 0 bases, there was a span of 14 bases. From germline, CDR1 is SGHAT and CDR2 FQNNGV. The CDR3: CASSLKSGSSYNEQFF. The CDR3 DNA follows: TGTGCCAGCAGCCTAAAATCAGGGAGCTCCTACAATGAGCAGTTCTTC.

The chain carries TRBV5-8 and TRBJ2-7; a possible D gene is TRBD1 (6 bases). Germline values: CDR1 SGHTS, CDR2 YDEGEE. The CDR3 loop spans 13 amino acids. The germline V and J ends were trimmed by 6 bases and 3 bases, with 13 bases remaining between them. CDR3 region: CASNRDTNYEQYF. In DNA, the CDR3 is TGTGCCAGCAACCGGGACACGAACTACGAGCAGTACTTC. Full variable domain (missing parts from reference TRBV5-8 and TRBJ2-7): EAGVTQSPTHLIKTRGQQATLRCSPISGHTSVYWYQQALGLGLQFLLWYDEGEERNRGNFPPRFSGRQFPNYSSELNVNALELEDSALYLCASNRDTNYEQYFGPGTRLTVT.

CDR3 amino acids: CASSKDRGKGNTGELFF. The CDR3 nucleotides read TGTGCCAGTAGCAAAGATAGGGGAAAGGGGAACACCGGGGAGCTGTTTTTT. The chain joins TRBV19 to TRBJ2-2, with a tentative D call TRBD1 (5 bases). V dropped 6 bases and J dropped 1 base, with 18 bases sitting between them. This CDR3 has 17 residues. Per germline, CDR1 LNHDA and CDR2 SQIVND (reference sequence). The full variable domain, completed using reference TRBV19 and TRBJ2-2, is DGGITQSPKYLFRKEGQNVTLSCEQNLNHDAMYWYRQDPGQGLRLIYYSQIVNDFQKGDIAEGYSVSREKKESFPLTVTSAQKNPTAFYLCASSKDRGKGNTGELFFGEGSRLTVL.

The chain couples TRBV5-6 to TRBJ2-2; D uncertain. The V gene's germline CDR1 is SGHDT and CDR2 YYEEEE. The CDR3 is 17 amino acids. Trimming shortened V by 3 bases and J by 0 bases, and 15 bases separated the two germline ends. CDR3 loop: CASSSNALAPNTGELFF. The CDR3 DNA sequence: TGTGCCAGCAGCTCAAACGCCCTGGCGCCGAACACCGGGGAGCTGTTTTTT.

This sequence joins TRBV23-1 and TRBJ2-7; no clear D gene. TRBV23-1 is an ORF, and what it does is uncertain. V was clipped by 0 bases and J by 5 bases, with 11 bases between them. The CDR3 has 14 amino acids. CDR3 residues: CASSQSGRRHEQYF. CDR3 nucleotides: TGCGCCAGCAGTCAATCGGGTCGACGGCACGAGCAGTACTTC.

The V gene is TRBV18, the J gene TRBJ2-5; no clear D. The CDR3 has 14 residues. CDR1 and CDR2 from the germline V gene are KGHSH and LQKENI. Between the trimmed V and J ends, which lost 6 bases and 5 bases, there was a span of 16 bases. CDR3 residues: CASSQPVLGETQYF. As DNA, the CDR3 is TGTGCCAGCTCCCAGCCGGTACTCGGGGAGACCCAGTACTTC.

The rearrangement links TRBV6-5 to TRBJ1-2; D possibly corresponds to TRBD1 (5 bases). The V gene lost 6 bases and the J gene lost 3 bases, with 17 bases spanning the gap. The CDR3 runs to 15 residues. From germline, CDR1 is MNHEY and CDR2 SVGAGI. CDR3 in amino acids: CASRAGTADDYGYTF. The CDR3 coding sequence is TGTGCCAGCAGAGCCGGGACGGCAGATGACTATGGCTACACCTTC.

The chain recombines TRBV11-2 with TRBJ2-7; no clear D. Germline assignment: CDR1 SGHAT and CDR2 FQNNGV. The CDR3 totals 14 residues. Trimming shortened V by 2 bases and J by 1 base, and 9 bases separated the two germline ends. Here the CDR3 DNA reads TGTGCCAGCAGCTTATTGAAGGAGTCCTACGAGCAGTACTTC. Translation: CASSLLKESYEQYF.

J is TRBJ2-2 and V is TRBV5-6; 7 bases fit TRBD2. The CDR3 extends over 15 amino acids. Per germline, CDR1 SGHDT and CDR2 YYEEEE. V trimming: 3 bases; J trimming: 5 bases; junction bases outside the gene matches: 7. CDR3 amino acids: CASSYASGATGELFF. In DNA form, the CDR3 reads TGTGCCAGCAGCTACGCTAGCGGTGCGACCGGGGAGCTGTTTTTT.

This sequence joins TRBV7-2 and TRBJ2-5; 8 bases are shared with TRBD2. This CDR3 contains 15 residues. CDR1 is SGHTA, CDR2 FQGNSA, per germline. Germline trimming cut 2 bases from V and 1 base from J; bases unmatched to any gene: 3. The CDR3 is CASSLRTSSQETQYF. The CDR3 nucleotides are TGTGCCAGCAGCTTACGGACTAGCAGCCAAGAGACCCAGTACTTC.

CDR3 nucleotide sequence: TGCAGCGTTGCTCCCGGAACCTACGAGCAGTACTTC. This codes for CSVAPGTYEQYF. The rearrangement uses TRBV29-1 and TRBJ2-7; D remains unclear. Germline CDR1 reads SQVTM; CDR2 reads ANQGSEA. V was clipped by 4 bases and J by 2 bases, with 9 bases between them. CDR3 length: 12 residues.

The chain carries TRBV11-1 and TRBJ2-5; tentatively, D is TRBD2 (6 bases). CDR3 length: 16 amino acids. V dropped 1 base and J dropped 1 base, with 13 bases sitting between them. Germline loops: CDR1 SGHAT, CDR2 FQDESV (reference sequence). The CDR3 DNA reads as TGTGCCAGCAGCTTAGGGAGGCTAGCGAGCCAAGAGACCCAGTACTTC. Residues: CASSLGRLASQETQYF.

The chain carries TRBV5-1 and TRBJ1-5, with no clear D. CDR3 length: 15 amino acids. The ends were cut back, 1 base at V and 0 bases at J, with 8 bases in the middle. Germline V CDR1 and CDR2: SGHRS, YFSETQ. CDR3 in amino acids: CASSLTDNSNQPQHF. As DNA, the CDR3 is TGCGCCAGCAGCTTGACGGATAATAGCAATCAGCCCCAGCATTTT.

This chain links TRBV10-3 with TRBJ2-3; 9 bases are a match to TRBD2. The V and J ends lost 3 bases and 3 bases, in that order; junction bases with no gene match: 7. CDR3 size: 16 residues. CDR1 and CDR2 (germline): ENHRY, SYGVKD. CDR3: CAISEVAGGPTDTQYF. CDR3 in DNA: TGTGCCATCAGTGAAGTTGCGGGAGGGCCGACAGATACGCAGTATTTT.

The CDR3: CAISESVIGDGYTF. The CDR3 region has the DNA TGTGCCATCAGTGAGTCGGTTATAGGGGATGGCTACACCTTC. The rearrangement links TRBV10-3 to TRBJ1-2; TRBD1 might be the D (5 bases). V shed 0 bases and J shed 6 bases, with 11 bases lying between them. Germline V gives CDR1 ENHRY, CDR2 SYGVKD. The CDR3 is 14 residues long.

This clone was detected a few times. The V and J genes are TRBV27 and TRBJ1-5, with D possibly TRBD1 on 5 matching bases. Germline V gives CDR1 MNHEY, CDR2 SMNVEV (reference sequence). V dropped 6 bases and J dropped 2 bases, with 11 bases sitting between them. The CDR3 has 14 amino acids. The CDR3 reads CASRGPWGNQPQHF. Written as DNA, the CDR3 is TGTGCCAGCAGGGGGCCCTGGGGCAATCAGCCCCAGCATTTT.

The CDR3, as DNA: TGTGCCAGCAGTCCACCACGACTAGCGGGGGGGAATGAGCAGTTCTTC. This sequence encodes CASSPPRLAGGNEQFF. The chain employs TRBV28 and TRBJ2-1; 14 positions match TRBD2. The CDR3 totals 16 residues. V dropped 5 bases and J dropped 7; count of bases not matched to a gene: 7. Germline V gene sequence: CDR1 MDHEN, CDR2 SYDVKM.